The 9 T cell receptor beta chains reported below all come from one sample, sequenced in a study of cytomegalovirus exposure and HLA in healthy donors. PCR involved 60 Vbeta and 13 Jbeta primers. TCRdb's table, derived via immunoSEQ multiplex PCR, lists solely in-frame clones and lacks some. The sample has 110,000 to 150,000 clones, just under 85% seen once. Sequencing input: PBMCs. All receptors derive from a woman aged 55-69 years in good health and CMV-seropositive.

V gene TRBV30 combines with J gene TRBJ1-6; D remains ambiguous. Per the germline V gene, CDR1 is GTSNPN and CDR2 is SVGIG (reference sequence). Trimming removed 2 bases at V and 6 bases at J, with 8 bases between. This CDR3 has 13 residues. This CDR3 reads CAWSIPGNSPLHF. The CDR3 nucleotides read TGTGCCTGGAGTATACCCGGTAATTCACCCCTCCACTTT.

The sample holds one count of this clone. The CDR3 spells CAGRRGFGYEQYF. As DNA, the CDR3 is TGTGCGGGGAGACGAGGGTTTGGCTACGAGCAGTACTTC. The chain recombines TRBV30 with TRBJ2-7; weak D call: TRBD2 (5 bases). Germline V gene lookup returns CDR1 GTSNPN and CDR2 SVGIG (reference sequence). This CDR3 spans 13 amino acids. Using reference TRBV30 and TRBJ2-7 for the parts outside the CDR3, the full variable domain is SQTIHQWPATLVQPVGSPLSLECTVEGTSNPNLYWYRQAAGRGLQLLFYSVGIGQISSEVPQNLSASRPQDRQFILSSKKLLLSDSGFYLCAGRRGFGYEQYFGPGTRLTVT.

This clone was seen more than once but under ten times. The CDR3 loop reads CASSQLAGNTGELFF. CDR3 DNA: TGTGCCAGCAGCCAACTAGCGGGGAACACCGGGGAGCTGTTTTTT. The chain links TRBV9 to TRBJ2-2, with TRBD2 matching 9 bases. The CDR3 is 15 amino acids. J was trimmed by 1 base and V by 4 bases; bases with no gene match: 2. CDR1 and CDR2 from the germline V gene are SGDLS and YYNGEE. Drawing the rest from reference TRBV9 and TRBJ2-2, the complete variable domain is DSGVTQTPKHLITATGQRVTLRCSPRSGDLSVYWYQQSLDQGLQFLIQYYNGEERAKGNILERFSAQQFPDLHSELNLSSLELGDSALYFCASSQLAGNTGELFFGEGSRLTVL.

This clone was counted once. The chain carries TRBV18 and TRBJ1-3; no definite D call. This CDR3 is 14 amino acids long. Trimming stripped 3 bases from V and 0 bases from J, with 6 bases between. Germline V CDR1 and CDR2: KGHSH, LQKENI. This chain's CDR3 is CASSPTVSGNTIYF. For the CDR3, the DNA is TGTGCCAGCTCACCCACAGTCTCTGGAAACACCATATATTTT.

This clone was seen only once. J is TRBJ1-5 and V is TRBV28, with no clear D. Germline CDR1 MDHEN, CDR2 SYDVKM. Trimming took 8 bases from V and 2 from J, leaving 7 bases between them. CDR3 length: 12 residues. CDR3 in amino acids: CASVSGNQPQHF. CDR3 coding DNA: TGTGCCAGCGTATCCGGCAATCAGCCCCAGCATTTT.

The CDR3 DNA reads TGTGCCAGCAGCCCAGAGGGATGGAATGAGCAGTTCTTC. Translation gives CASSPEGWNEQFF. The chain employs TRBV7-2 and TRBJ2-1; possible D gene TRBD2, 5 bases. Germline assignment: CDR1 SGHTA and CDR2 FQGNSA. V shed 5 bases and J shed 7 bases, with 12 bases lying between them. The CDR3 is 13 residues long.

The DNA for the CDR3 is TGTGCCTGGGGCCGACAGGCCTACGAGCAGTACTTC. It specifies CAWGRQAYEQYF. V and J are TRBV30 and TRBJ2-7; tentatively, D is TRBD1 (6 bases). The V end lost 5 bases, the J end lost 2 bases, and 10 bases lay between the germline ends. Germline loops: CDR1 GTSNPN, CDR2 SVGIG (reference sequence). CDR3 length: 12 residues.

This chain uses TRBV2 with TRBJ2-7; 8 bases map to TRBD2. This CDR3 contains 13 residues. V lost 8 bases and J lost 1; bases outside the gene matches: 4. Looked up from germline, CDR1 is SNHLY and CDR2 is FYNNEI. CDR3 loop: CASRLAGSYEQYF. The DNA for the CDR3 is TGTGCCAGCCGCCTAGCGGGTTCCTACGAGCAGTACTTC. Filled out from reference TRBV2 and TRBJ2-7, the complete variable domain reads EPEVTQTPSHQVTQMGQEVILRCVPISNHLYFYWYRQILGQKVEFLVSFYNNEISEKSEIFDDQFSVERPDGSNFTLKIRSTKLEDSAMYFCASRLAGSYEQYFGPGTRLTVT.

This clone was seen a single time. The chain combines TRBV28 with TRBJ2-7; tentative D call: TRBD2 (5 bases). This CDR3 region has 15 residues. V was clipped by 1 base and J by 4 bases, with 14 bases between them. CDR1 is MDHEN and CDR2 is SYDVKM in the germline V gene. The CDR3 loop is CASSLSGKTPYEQYF. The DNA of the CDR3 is TGTGCCAGCAGTTTATCCGGGAAAACCCCATACGAGCAGTACTTC.